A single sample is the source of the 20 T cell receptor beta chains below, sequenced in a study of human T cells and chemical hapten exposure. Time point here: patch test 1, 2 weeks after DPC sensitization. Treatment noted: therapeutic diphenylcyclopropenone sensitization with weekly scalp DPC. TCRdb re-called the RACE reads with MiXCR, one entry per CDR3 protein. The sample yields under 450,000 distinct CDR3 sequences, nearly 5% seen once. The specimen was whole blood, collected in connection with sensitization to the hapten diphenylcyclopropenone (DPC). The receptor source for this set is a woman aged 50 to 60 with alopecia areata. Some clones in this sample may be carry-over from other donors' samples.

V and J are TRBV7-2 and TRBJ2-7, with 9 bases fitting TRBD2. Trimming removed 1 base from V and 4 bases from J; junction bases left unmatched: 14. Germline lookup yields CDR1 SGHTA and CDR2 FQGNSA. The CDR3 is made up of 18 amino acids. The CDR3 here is CASSLVASASGTDYEQYF. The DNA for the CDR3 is TGTGCCAGCAGCTTAGTAGCCTCGGCTAGCGGGACCGATTACGAGCAGTACTTC.

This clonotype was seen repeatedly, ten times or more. The CDR3 sequence is CASVWTGGVTEAFF. CDR3 nucleotide sequence: TGTGCCAGCGTCTGGACAGGGGGGGTCACTGAAGCTTTCTTT. The rearrangement uses TRBV6-1 and TRBJ1-1; 10 bases match TRBD1. This CDR3 region has 14 residues. Unmatched junction bases numbered 7, after V lost 8 bases and J lost 4 bases. Germline assignment: CDR1 MNHNS and CDR2 SASEGT.

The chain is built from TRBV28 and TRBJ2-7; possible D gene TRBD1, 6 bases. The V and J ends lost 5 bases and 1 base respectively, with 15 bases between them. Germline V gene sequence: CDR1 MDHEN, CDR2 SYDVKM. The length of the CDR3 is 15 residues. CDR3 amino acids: CASSPIDRISYEQYF. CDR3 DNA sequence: TGTGCCAGCAGTCCGATCGACAGGATTTCCTACGAGCAGTACTTC.

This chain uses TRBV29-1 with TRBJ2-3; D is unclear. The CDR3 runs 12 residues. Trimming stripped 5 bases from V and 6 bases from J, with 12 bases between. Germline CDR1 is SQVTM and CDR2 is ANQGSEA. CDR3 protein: CSVYDQSDTQYF. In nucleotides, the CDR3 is TGCAGCGTTTACGACCAGTCGGATACGCAGTATTTT.

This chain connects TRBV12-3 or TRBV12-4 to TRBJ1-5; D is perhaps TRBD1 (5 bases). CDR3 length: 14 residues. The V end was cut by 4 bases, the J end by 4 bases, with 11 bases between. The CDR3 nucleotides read TGTGCCAGCAGTTCCTCGACAGAGAATCAGCCCCAGCATTTT. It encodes CASSSSTENQPQHF.

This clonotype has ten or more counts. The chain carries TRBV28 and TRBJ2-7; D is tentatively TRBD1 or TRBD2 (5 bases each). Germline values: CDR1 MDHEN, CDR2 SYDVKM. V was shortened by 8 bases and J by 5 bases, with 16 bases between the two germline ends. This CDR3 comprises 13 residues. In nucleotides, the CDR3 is TGTGCCAGCGGAGGCGGCAGGGCGAACGAGCAGTACTTC. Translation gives CASGGGRANEQYF.

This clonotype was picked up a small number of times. The CDR3 is CASSFGEPTQYF. The CDR3 DNA reads as TGTGCCAGCAGCTTTGGCGAGCCAACGCAGTATTTT. The chain couples TRBV7-2 to TRBJ2-3, with no clear D. Per germline, CDR1 SGHTA and CDR2 FQGNSA. CDR3 length: 12 amino acids. Trimming left V 3 bases short and J 9 bases short, with 10 bases between.

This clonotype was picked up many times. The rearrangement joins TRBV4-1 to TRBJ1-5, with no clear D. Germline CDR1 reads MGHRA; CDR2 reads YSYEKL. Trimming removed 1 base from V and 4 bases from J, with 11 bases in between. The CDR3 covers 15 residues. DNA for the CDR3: TGCGCCAGCAGCCAAGGGGAGGTAGCAAATCAGCCCCAGCATTTT. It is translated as CASSQGEVANQPQHF.

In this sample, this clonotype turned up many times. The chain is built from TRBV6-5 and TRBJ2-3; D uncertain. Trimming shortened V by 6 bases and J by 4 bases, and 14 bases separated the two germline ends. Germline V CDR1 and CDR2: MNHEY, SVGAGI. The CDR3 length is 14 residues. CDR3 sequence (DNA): TGTGCCAGCAGGCCTCGCTCTAGGCCAGATACGCAGTATTTT. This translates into CASRPRSRPDTQYF.

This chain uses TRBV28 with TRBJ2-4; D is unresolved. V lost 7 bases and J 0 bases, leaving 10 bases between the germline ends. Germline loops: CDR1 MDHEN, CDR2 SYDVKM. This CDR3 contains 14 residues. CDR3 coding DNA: TGTGCCAGCACCTCTCTCCCAGCCAAAAACATTCAGTACTTC. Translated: CASTSLPAKNIQYF. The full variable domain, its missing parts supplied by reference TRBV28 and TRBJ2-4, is DVKVTQSSRYLVKRTGEKVFLECVQDMDHENMFWYRQDPGLGLRLIYFSYDVKMKEKGDIPEGYSVSREKKERFSLILESASTNQTSMYLCASTSLPAKNIQYFGAGTRLSVL.

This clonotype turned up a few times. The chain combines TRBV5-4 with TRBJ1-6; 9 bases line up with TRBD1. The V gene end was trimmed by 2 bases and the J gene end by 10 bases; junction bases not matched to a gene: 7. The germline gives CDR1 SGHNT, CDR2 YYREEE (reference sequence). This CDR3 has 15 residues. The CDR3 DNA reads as TGTGCCAGCAGCTTCGGGACAGGGATTGGCTCACCCCTCCACTTT. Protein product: CASSFGTGIGSPLHF.

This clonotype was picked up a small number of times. The CDR3 protein is CATRGQASGNTIYF. The CDR3 nucleotides are TGTGCCACCAGAGGACAAGCCTCTGGAAACACCATATATTTT. This chain joins TRBV7-2 and TRBJ1-3; perhaps TRBD1 as D (5 bases). V lost 10 bases, J lost 0 bases, and 13 bases lay in between. Germline V CDR1 and CDR2: SGHTA, FQGNSA. The CDR3 spans 14 residues.

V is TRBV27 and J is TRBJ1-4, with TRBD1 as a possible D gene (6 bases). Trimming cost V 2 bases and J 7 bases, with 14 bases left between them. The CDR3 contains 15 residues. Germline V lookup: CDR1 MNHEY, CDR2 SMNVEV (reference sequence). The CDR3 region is CASSLVPQGTEKLFF. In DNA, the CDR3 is TGTGCCAGCAGTTTAGTCCCCCAGGGGACTGAAAAACTGTTTTTT.

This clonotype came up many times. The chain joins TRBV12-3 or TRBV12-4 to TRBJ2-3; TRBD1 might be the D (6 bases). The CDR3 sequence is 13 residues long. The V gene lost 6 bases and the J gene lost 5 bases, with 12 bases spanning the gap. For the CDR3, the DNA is TGTGCCAGCAGGTTCGTAGGGGGAGATACGCAGTATTTT. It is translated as CASRFVGGDTQYF.

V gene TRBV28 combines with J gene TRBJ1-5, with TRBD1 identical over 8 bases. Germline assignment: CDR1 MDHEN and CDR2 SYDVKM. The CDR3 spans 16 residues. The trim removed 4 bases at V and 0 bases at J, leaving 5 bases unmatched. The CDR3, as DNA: TGTGCCAGCAGTTCCTTCGGACAGGGTAGCAATCAGCCCCAGCATTTT. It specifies CASSSFGQGSNQPQHF.

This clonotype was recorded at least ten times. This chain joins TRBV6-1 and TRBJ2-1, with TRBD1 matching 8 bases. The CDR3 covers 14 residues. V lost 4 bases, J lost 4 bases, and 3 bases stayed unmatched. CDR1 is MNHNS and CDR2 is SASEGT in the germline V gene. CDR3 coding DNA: TGTGCCAGCAGTGTCCGGGACAGGTACAATGAGCAGTTCTTC. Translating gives CASSVRDRYNEQFF.

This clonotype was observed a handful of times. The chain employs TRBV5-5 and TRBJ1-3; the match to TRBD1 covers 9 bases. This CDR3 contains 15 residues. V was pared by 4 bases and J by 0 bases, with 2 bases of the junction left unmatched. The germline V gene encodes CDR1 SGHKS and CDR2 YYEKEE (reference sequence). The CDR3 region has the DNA TGTGCCAGCAGCACAGGGGGCCTCTCTGGAAACACCATATATTTT. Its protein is CASSTGGLSGNTIYF. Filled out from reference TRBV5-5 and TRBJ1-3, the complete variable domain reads DAGVTQSPTHLIKTRGQQVTLRCSPISGHKSVSWYQQVLGQGPQFIFQYYEKEERGRGNFPDRFSARQFPNYSSELNVNALLLGDSALYLCASSTGGLSGNTIYFGEGSWLTVV.

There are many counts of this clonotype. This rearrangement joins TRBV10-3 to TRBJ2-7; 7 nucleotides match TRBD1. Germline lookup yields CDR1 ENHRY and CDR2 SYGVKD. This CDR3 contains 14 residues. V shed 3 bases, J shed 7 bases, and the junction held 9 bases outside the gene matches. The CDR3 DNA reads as TGTGCCATCAGTGACCCCGGGGTCAGGGGGGAGCAGTACTTC. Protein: CAISDPGVRGEQYF.

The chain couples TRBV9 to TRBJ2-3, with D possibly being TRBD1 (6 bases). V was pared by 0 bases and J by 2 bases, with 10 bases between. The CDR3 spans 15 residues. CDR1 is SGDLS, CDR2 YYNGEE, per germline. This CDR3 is CASSVGGHPTDTQYF. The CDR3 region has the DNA TGTGCCAGCAGCGTAGGGGGACATCCCACAGATACGCAGTATTTT.

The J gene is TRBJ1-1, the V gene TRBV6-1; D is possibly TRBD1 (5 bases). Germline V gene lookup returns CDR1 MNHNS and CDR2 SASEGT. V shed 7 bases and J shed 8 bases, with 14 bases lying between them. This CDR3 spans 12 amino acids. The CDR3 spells CASKGFEEEAFF. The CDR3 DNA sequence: TGTGCCAGCAAGGGGTTCGAGGAGGAAGCTTTCTTT.